This entry is about one T cell receptor (beta chain). This entry belongs to a study of blood T cell repertoires in COVID-19. Study-wide background: T cells, B-cell-depleted T cells, or PBMCs provided the cDNA or gDNA that served as material.

Methods used by the authors: Amplification of reference gene primers provided the estimated nucleated cell counts. Using immunoSEQ multiplex PCR, the repertoire was profiled, and TCRdb retains in-frame clones only, with some absent. The D gene and trimming were derived from the DNA, and the V and J assignments and clone size from that table. The profile covers about 250,000 clones, with 80% to 90% appearing a single time and about 1.3% taken by the ten largest. CDR1 KGHSH and CDR2 LQKENI come from the germline V gene. CDR3 length: 18 amino acids. The V end lost 5 bases, the J end lost 0 bases, and 19 bases lay between the germline ends.

Sequenced sample: peripheral blood. The chain couples TRBV18 to TRBJ1-4; weak D call: TRBD1 (5 bases). The clonotype was recovered from a man at least 80 years old with acute or convalescent COVID-19. CDR3 DNA sequence: TGTGCCAGCTCATCACTCTCCGGGACTACTGCAACTAATGAAAAACTGTTTTTT. Residues: CASSSLSGTTATNEKLFF.